The T cell receptor beta chain under discussion was sequenced for a study of cytomegalovirus exposure and HLA in healthy donors. The data were produced by immunoSEQ multiplex PCR, yet TCRdb's version contains in-frame clones alone and is incomplete. The table has some 200,000 clones, roughly 80% seen once; the top ten hold approximately 3%. Broader study findings: In vitro checks showed that a few CMV-associated chains really do target CMV antigens. Most observed TCR sequences were rare, whereas some public TCRs were detected in many donors.

The validation cohort, a group of more than 95 subjects, included the donors and was separate from the roughly 720-subject first cohort. Per germline, CDR1 SEHNR and CDR2 FQNEAQ (reference sequence). The CDR3 has 17 amino acids. The V end was cut by 0 bases, the J end by 0 bases, with 12 bases between. A note on this clone: The target antigen is unknown.

The sequence was obtained from a woman under 30 in good health and CMV-seropositive. The V call is TRBV7-9, the J call TRBJ2-1; D unclear. The sequenced sample was PBMCs. The CDR3 sequence: CASSLALPLRSYNEQFF. CDR3 sequence (DNA): TGTGCCAGCAGCTTAGCTCTACCGTTACGCTCCTACAATGAGCAGTTCTTC.